These T cell receptor beta chains were read from a single sample in a study of cytomegalovirus exposure and HLA in healthy donors. Sequencing used immunoSEQ multiplex PCR; TCRdb keeps in-frame clones, though not all of them. The sample records tens of thousands of clones, nearly 80% being singletons. The sequencing sample was made of PBMCs. Every receptor here comes from a woman in her forties or fifties in good health and CMV-seropositive. Both conserved end residues are part of each CDR3. A D gene is named only where the DNA matches it firmly. Only part of the rows carry a size: once, few, many, or a class if the clone is expanded.

TRBD1	TRBV5-1	TRBJ2-1	-	TGCGCCAGCACAATCCAGGGGGCAGACAATGAGCAGTTCTTC	CASTIQGADNEQFF
TRBD2	TRBV11-3	TRBJ2-5	-	TGTGCCAGCAATCTCGGGGGGAAAGAGACCCAGTACTTC	CASNLGGKETQYF
-	TRBV5-1	TRBJ1-1	few	TGCGCCAGCAGCTTGGCCGGAGGGGCGCGTTCGGACACTGAAGCTTTCTTT	CASSLAGGARSDTEAFF
-	TRBV2	TRBJ1-4	once	TGTGCCAGCATTGGACAGCCCTTTTGGGAAAAACTGTTTTTT	CASIGQPFWEKLFF
TRBD2	TRBV5-1	TRBJ2-3	few	TGCGCCAGCAGCCCGGGACTAGGAACAGATACGCAGTATTTT	CASSPGLGTDTQYF
TRBD1	TRBV5-1	TRBJ2-7	-	TGCGCCAGCAGCCCTGGACAGGGAGGCTACGAGCAGTACTTC	CASSPGQGGYEQYF
TRBD1	TRBV7-8	TRBJ1-5	few	TGTGCCAGCAGACCGACAGGGGGAGGCCAGCCCCAGCATTTT	CASRPTGGGQPQHF
TRBD2	TRBV5-1	TRBJ2-5	few	TGCGCCAGCAGCTTGGGGGCTAGCGGGTGGCAAGAGACCCAGTACTTC	CASSLGASGWQETQYF
TRBD2	TRBV10-3	TRBJ2-3	few	TGTGCCATCAGCGGGACTAGCGGCTCCACAGATACGCAGTATTTT	CAISGTSGSTDTQYF
TRBD1	TRBV7-9	TRBJ1-4	-	TGTGCCAGCAGCTTAGGACAGGGTAATGAAAAACTGTTTTTT	CASSLGQGNEKLFF
-	TRBV5-1	TRBJ1-4	-	TGCGCCAGCAGCTTGGGTGTTCAGGGAAGTGAAAAACTGTTTTTT	CASSLGVQGSEKLFF
-	TRBV29-1	TRBJ1-1	-	TGCAGCGTCGTGACAGGATACACTGAAGCTTTCTTT	CSVVTGYTEAFF
-	TRBV7-2	TRBJ2-2	-	TGTGCCAGCAGCTTGGCTAGCGAGAGCACCGGGGAGCTGTTTTTT	CASSLASESTGELFF
-	TRBV7-9	TRBJ1-2	-	TGTGCCAGCAGCTTAGTTGGACACGAGATCTATGGCTACACCTTC	CASSLVGHEIYGYTF
TRBD2	TRBV13	TRBJ2-5	-	TGTGCCAGCAGCTTAGGAGGGACTAGCGGGGGACGTGAGACCCAGTACTTC	CASSLGGTSGGRETQYF
-	TRBV2	TRBJ2-1	-	TGTGCCAGCAAGATCTATCAGACTTTCTTC	CASKIYQTFF
TRBD1	TRBV5-4	TRBJ1-2	-	TGTGCCAGCAAAGGCTGGGGACAGGGTAACTATGGCTACACCTTC	CASKGWGQGNYGYTF
-	TRBV27	TRBJ1-6	-	TGTGCCAGCAGTATCGGGCCTAGGGGATCACCCCTCCACTTT	CASSIGPRGSPLHF
-	TRBV6-5	TRBJ1-3	-	TGTGCCAGCAGTGCCCGGACAGTCTCTGGAAACACCATATATTTT	CASSARTVSGNTIYF
-	TRBV5-8	TRBJ1-3	-	TGTGCCAGCCACAGGGTAAACACCATATATTTT	CASHRVNTIYF
-	TRBV5-6	TRBJ1-5	-	TGTGCCAGCTCGGGGGGTCTTAGCAATCAGCCCCAGCATTTT	CASSGGLSNQPQHF
TRBD2	TRBV4-1	TRBJ2-1	-	TGCGCCAGCAGCCTCGGGACTAGCGTCTACAATGAGCAGTTCTTC	CASSLGTSVYNEQFF
-	TRBV4-2	TRBJ2-1	once	TGTGCCAGCAGCCTTTCTGGGGGGGCTCCGTCCAATGAGCAGTTCTTC	CASSLSGGAPSNEQFF
-	TRBV19	TRBJ2-5	-	TGTGCCAGCCTAGGGGTCCAAGAGACCCAGTACTTC	CASLGVQETQYF
TRBD1	TRBV6-5	TRBJ1-2	-	TGTGCCAGCAGTTTGACAGGGGGCTCTGGCTACACCTTC	CASSLTGGSGYTF
TRBD1	TRBV2	TRBJ1-2	-	TGTGCCAGCAGTGACGGACAGGGCGGCGGCTACACCTTC	CASSDGQGGGYTF
TRBD1	TRBV19	TRBJ2-1	few	TGTGCCACACACAGGGGGAGCTCCTACAATGAGCAGTTCTTC	CATHRGSSYNEQFF
-	TRBV9	TRBJ2-2	-	TGTGCCAGCAGCGTAGTGGGAGGCACCGGGGAGCTGTTTTTT	CASSVVGGTGELFF
-	TRBV7-9	TRBJ2-2	-	TGTGCCAGCAGCCGGGACTCCCCGGGCGGGGAGCTGTTTTTT	CASSRDSPGGELFF
TRBD1	TRBV14	TRBJ1-3	-	TGTGCCAGCAGCCACAGACAGGGGACGGGAAACACCATATATTTT	CASSHRQGTGNTIYF
TRBD1	TRBV30	TRBJ1-1	-	TGTGCCTGGAGTATGCAGGGGGATAGGGAAGCTTTCTTT	CAWSMQGDREAFF
-	TRBV19	TRBJ2-5	few	TGTGCCAGTAGTATTTTTTTCGAGATGAAGGAGGAGACCCAGTACTTC	CASSIFFEMKEETQYF
TRBD2	TRBV6-4	TRBJ2-1	-	TGTGCCAGCAGTTATAGCGGGGGCCCTCAGTTCTTC	CASSYSGGPQFF
TRBD2	TRBV19	TRBJ2-1	-	TGTGCCAGTAGTATGGGCGGGAGCTCCTACAATGAGCAGTTCTTC	CASSMGGSSYNEQFF
-	TRBV18	TRBJ1-1	-	TGTGCCAGCTCACCTGTTTCGAGGGTTGAAGCTTTCTTT	CASSPVSRVEAFF
TRBD2	TRBV6-5	TRBJ2-1	-	TGTGCCAGCAGTTACATAGCGGGAGAGTACAATGAGCAGTTCTTC	CASSYIAGEYNEQFF
-	TRBV4-2	TRBJ1-3	few	TGTGCCAGCAGCCAAGAGGGGGTGGCGGGAGGTAGGGTAAGCTCTGGAAACACCATATATTTT	CASSQEGVAGGRVSSGNTIYF